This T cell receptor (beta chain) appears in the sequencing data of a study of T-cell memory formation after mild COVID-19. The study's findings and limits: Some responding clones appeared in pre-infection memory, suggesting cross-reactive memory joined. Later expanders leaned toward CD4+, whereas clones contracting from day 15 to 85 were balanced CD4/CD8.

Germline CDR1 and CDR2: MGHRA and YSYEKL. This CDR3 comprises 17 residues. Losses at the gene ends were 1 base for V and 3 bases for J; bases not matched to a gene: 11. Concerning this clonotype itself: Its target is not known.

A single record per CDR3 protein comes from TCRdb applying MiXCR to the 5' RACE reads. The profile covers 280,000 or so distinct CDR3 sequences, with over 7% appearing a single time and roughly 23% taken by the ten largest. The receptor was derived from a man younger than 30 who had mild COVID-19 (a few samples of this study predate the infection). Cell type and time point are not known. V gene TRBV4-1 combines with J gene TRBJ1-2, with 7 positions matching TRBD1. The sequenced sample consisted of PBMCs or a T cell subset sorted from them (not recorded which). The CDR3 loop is CASSQALNRGGDYGYTF. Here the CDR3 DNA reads TGCGCCAGCAGCCAAGCCTTAAACAGGGGAGGGGACTATGGCTACACCTTC.